Listed here are 25 T cell receptor beta chains from one sample, sequenced in a study of blood T cell repertoires in COVID-19. The assay was immunoSEQ multiplex PCR, and TCRdb's table has in-frame clones only and misses some. The sample consists of more than 90,000 clones, approximately 88% of them appearing once. Sequenced sample: peripheral blood. All receptors derive from a woman between 70 and 85 years old with acute or convalescent COVID-19.

The rearrangement links TRBV6-1 to TRBJ2-1, with D maybe TRBD2 (6 bases). This CDR3 is built from 12 residues. V was clipped by 2 bases and J by 14 bases, with 13 bases between them. In germline, CDR1 is MNHNS, CDR2 SASEGT. Written as DNA, the CDR3 is TGTGCCAGCAGTGAATCGGGGACTTCCAAGTTCTTC. Translated, it gives CASSESGTSKFF.

The chain uses TRBV11-3 and TRBJ2-5; 7 bases are shared with TRBD1. Germline V lookup: CDR1 SGHNT, CDR2 YENEEA. The V gene end was trimmed by 1 base and the J gene end by 1 base; junction bases not matched to a gene: 9. This CDR3 is 17 amino acids long. The CDR3 loop reads CASSLGATGQLQETQYF. The DNA of the CDR3 is TGTGCCAGCAGCTTAGGAGCGACAGGGCAACTCCAAGAGACCCAGTACTTC.

The J gene is TRBJ2-7, the V gene TRBV28, with D possibly matching TRBD1 (7 bases). Germline V lookup: CDR1 MDHEN, CDR2 SYDVKM. There are 16 residues in the CDR3. V lost 2 bases and J lost 3, with 17 bases in between. CDR3 region: CASSLGAGGPYYEQYF. In DNA form, the CDR3 reads TGTGCCAGCAGTTTAGGGGCAGGGGGGCCTTACTACGAGCAGTACTTC.

The chain combines TRBV29-1 with TRBJ2-5; D might be TRBD2 (5 bases). CDR1 is SQVTM and CDR2 is ANQGSEA in the germline V gene. Trimming shortened V by 5 bases and J by 5 bases, and 9 bases separated the two germline ends. The CDR3 is 11 residues long. CDR3 sequence reads: CSVREGETQYF. CDR3 nucleotide sequence: TGCAGCGTTCGGGAAGGGGAGACCCAGTACTTC.

In DNA, the CDR3 is TGTGCCAGTAGTATAGATCTCGAGGAAGAAAAACTGTTTTTT. Translation: CASSIDLEEEKLFF. The V call is TRBV19, the J call TRBJ1-4; D uncertain. Between the trimmed V and J ends, which lost 0 bases and 8 bases, there was a span of 10 bases. The CDR3 sequence is 14 residues long. The germline V gene has CDR1 LNHDA and CDR2 SQIVND (reference sequence).

The chain recombines TRBV19 with TRBJ1-2; 7 positions agree with TRBD1. Looked up from germline, CDR1 is LNHDA and CDR2 is SQIVND (reference sequence). V lost 5 bases and J lost 4; bases outside the gene matches: 7. The CDR3 has 14 amino acids. This chain's CDR3 is CASSGDRASYGYTF. The CDR3, as DNA: TGTGCCAGTAGTGGCGACAGGGCATCCTATGGCTACACCTTC.

This rearrangement joins TRBV7-6 to TRBJ2-3; 9 positions agree with TRBD2. J was trimmed by 3 bases and V by 8 bases; bases with no gene match: 6. This CDR3 contains 14 residues. Germline V lookup: CDR1 SGHVS, CDR2 FNYEAQ. CDR3 DNA: TGTGCCAGCGGGGCGGGAGGGCCGACAGATACGCAGTATTTT. Translating gives CASGAGGPTDTQYF.

J is TRBJ2-7 and V is TRBV5-1; 11 nucleotides match TRBD2. Germline values: CDR1 SGHRS, CDR2 YFSETQ. V dropped 4 bases and J dropped 9; count of bases not matched to a gene: 12. The CDR3 length is 15 residues. For the CDR3, the DNA is TGCGCCAGCAGCGCCACTAGCGGGAGCTTAGGTGGGCAGTACTTC. Protein sequence: CASSATSGSLGGQYF.

The V call is TRBV4-2, the J call TRBJ2-7, with TRBD2 matching 8 bases. Germline CDR1 is LGHNA and CDR2 is YNFKEQ. V was clipped by 1 base and J by 3 bases; unmatched bases: 8. The CDR3 is 16 amino acids. CDR3 sequence (DNA): TGTGCCAGCAGCCAAGCCGCAACGGGAGGGGACTACGAGCAGTACTTC. Protein product: CASSQAATGGDYEQYF.

The chain recombines TRBV19 with TRBJ1-3; D unresolved. CDR3 length: 15 amino acids. Trimming cost V 5 bases and J 0 bases, with 11 bases left between them. Germline V gives CDR1 LNHDA, CDR2 SQIVND (reference sequence). The CDR3 is CASSPGRSSGNTIYF. Written as DNA, the CDR3 is TGTGCCAGTAGTCCAGGAAGAAGCTCTGGAAACACCATATATTTT.

V usage is TRBV11-2 and J usage is TRBJ1-1; D possibly corresponds to TRBD1 (5 bases). This CDR3 region has 15 residues. Trimming removed 7 bases from V and 3 bases from J, with 18 bases in between. CDR1 is SGHAT, CDR2 FQNNGV, per germline. For the CDR3, the DNA is TGTGCCAGCACCTTTGGAAGGGGCGCGGACACTGAAGCTTTCTTT. Its protein product is CASTFGRGADTEAFF.

The V call is TRBV9, the J call TRBJ2-2, with a tentative D call TRBD1 (6 bases). CDR1 and CDR2 (germline): SGDLS, YYNGEE. Deletions cut 0 bases from V and 1 base from J, with 13 bases between. The CDR3 totals 17 residues. CDR3 nucleotides: TGTGCCAGCAGCGTAGGAGGGCAGGGGATGAACACCGGGGAGCTGTTTTTT. Its translation is CASSVGGQGMNTGELFF.

The CDR3 coding sequence is TGTGCCACCTCGTGGGGGGCCCAGCATTTT. This gives the protein CATSWGAQHF. The genes are TRBV21-1 and TRBJ1-5. TRBV21-1 is a documented pseudogene. The CDR3 is 10 amino acids.

In this sample, this clone turned up a few times. The chain has TRBV19 and TRBJ2-1; the match to TRBD2 covers 11 bases. V lost 5 bases, J lost 3 bases, and 6 bases stayed unmatched. CDR3 length equals 16 residues. CDR1 is LNHDA, CDR2 SQIVND, per germline (reference sequence). CDR3 in DNA: TGTGCCAGTAGTCCGGTAGCGGGAGGGGTCTACAATGAGCAGTTCTTC. Its protein product is CASSPVAGGVYNEQFF.

V is TRBV19 and J is TRBJ1-1; D gene unclear. The CDR3 has 13 residues. V lost 9 bases to trimming and J lost 3 bases, with 14 bases between them. The germline V gene has CDR1 LNHDA and CDR2 SQIVND (reference sequence). The CDR3 region is CASSFKADTEAFF. The CDR3 DNA sequence: TGTGCCAGCAGTTTCAAAGCCGACACTGAAGCTTTCTTT.

J is TRBJ1-1 and V is TRBV11-2, with TRBD1 matching 7 bases. The CDR3 has 13 amino acids. Germline CDR1 is SGHAT and CDR2 is FQNNGV. V shed 2 bases, J shed 3 bases, and the junction held 0 bases outside the gene matches. CDR3 protein: CASSLQGDTEAFF. As DNA, the CDR3 is TGTGCCAGCAGCTTACAGGGGGACACTGAAGCTTTCTTT.

This clone was seen a few times. The V and J genes are TRBV19 and TRBJ2-3, with 8 bases aligning to TRBD1. V lost 9 bases to trimming and J lost 3 bases; unmatched junction nucleotides: 5. Germline V gene data show CDR1 as LNHDA and CDR2 as SQIVND (reference sequence). This CDR3 is built from 13 residues. The chain's CDR3 is CASRQGTTDTQYF. DNA of the CDR3: TGTGCCAGCCGACAGGGGACAACAGATACGCAGTATTTT. Based on the CDR3 plus reference TRBV19 and TRBJ2-3, the full variable domain is DGGITQSPKYLFRKEGQNVTLSCEQNLNHDAMYWYRQDPGQGLRLIYYSQIVNDFQKGDIAEGYSVSREKKESFPLTVTSAQKNPTAFYLCASRQGTTDTQYFGPGTRLTVL.

The V and J genes are TRBV30 and TRBJ2-2; 8 nucleotides match TRBD1. CDR1 is GTSNPN, CDR2 SVGIG, per germline (reference sequence). V shed 6 bases, J shed 0 bases, and the junction held 12 bases outside the gene matches. The CDR3 has 17 residues. The CDR3: CACPSRDRPANTGELFF. In DNA, the CDR3 is TGTGCCTGCCCATCCCGGGACAGGCCCGCGAACACCGGGGAGCTGTTTTTT.

The sample holds one count of this clone. The rearrangement uses TRBV2 and TRBJ1-2; unclear D gene. The CDR3 loop spans 13 amino acids. The V end lost 3 bases, the J end lost 5 bases, and 10 bases lay between the germline ends. Germline V gene sequence: CDR1 SNHLY, CDR2 FYNNEI. The CDR3 sequence is CASSDRSRYGYTF. The CDR3 DNA is TGTGCCAGCAGTGATAGGTCGCGGTATGGCTACACCTTC. The variable domain in full, with the rest retrieved from reference TRBV2 and TRBJ1-2, is EPEVTQTPSHQVTQMGQEVILRCVPISNHLYFYWYRQILGQKVEFLVSFYNNEISEKSEIFDDQFSVERPDGSNFTLKIRSTKLEDSAMYFCASSDRSRYGYTFGSGTRLTVV.

The chain recombines TRBV5-4 with TRBJ2-1; D is uncertain. The CDR3 runs 14 residues. Per germline, CDR1 SGHNT and CDR2 YYREEE (reference sequence). V was shortened by 1 base and J by 5 bases, with 10 bases between the two germline ends. The CDR3 DNA is TGTGCCAGCAGCTTGTCGAATCCAGACAATGAGCAGTTCTTC. Protein sequence: CASSLSNPDNEQFF. Variable domain in full (rest from reference TRBV5-4 and TRBJ2-1): ETGVTQSPTHLIKTRGQQVTLRCSSQSGHNTVSWYQQALGQGPQFIFQYYREEENGRGNFPPRFSGLQFPNYSSELNVNALELDDSALYLCASSLSNPDNEQFFGPGTRLTVL.

The chain carries TRBV9 and TRBJ1-2, with 9 bases aligning to TRBD1. Germline CDR1 SGDLS, CDR2 YYNGEE. The V and J ends lost 4 bases and 0 bases, in that order; junction bases with no gene match: 4. The CDR3 is 15 residues long. CDR3 sequence reads: CASSLRDRANYGYTF. In nucleotides, the CDR3 is TGTGCCAGCAGCCTCCGGGACAGGGCTAACTATGGCTACACCTTC.

This clone has only a few counts. This rearrangement joins TRBV27 to TRBJ2-1; possible D gene TRBD1, 5 bases. Trimming shortened V by 0 bases and J by 4 bases, and 7 bases separated the two germline ends. From germline, CDR1 is MNHEY and CDR2 SMNVEV (reference sequence). The CDR3 runs 14 residues. The CDR3, as DNA: TGTGCCAGCAGTTTATCAGCAGGGTACAATGAGCAGTTCTTC. This gives the protein CASSLSAGYNEQFF.

The chain combines TRBV5-1 with TRBJ2-2; D is possibly TRBD2 (5 bases). Trimming cost V 0 bases and J 2 bases, with 11 bases left between them. The CDR3 has 16 amino acids. CDR1 is SGHRS and CDR2 is YFSETQ in the germline V gene. CDR3 in amino acids: CASSLVPGSNTGELFF. The CDR3 region has the DNA TGCGCCAGCAGCTTGGTTCCGGGGTCCAACACCGGGGAGCTGTTTTTT. Full variable domain (missing parts from reference TRBV5-1 and TRBJ2-2): KAGVTQTPRYLIKTRGQQVTLSCSPISGHRSVSWYQQTPGQGLQFLFEYFSETQRNKGNFPGRFSGRQFSNSRSEMNVSTLELGDSALYLCASSLVPGSNTGELFFGEGSRLTVL.

With regard to this clone: This specimen includes other DNA sequences encoding the same CDR3. V usage is TRBV6-1 and J usage is TRBJ1-2, with unresolved D. Looked up from germline, CDR1 is MNHNS and CDR2 is SASEGT. The V and J ends lost 3 bases and 2 bases respectively, with 7 bases between them. The CDR3 sequence is 13 residues long. CDR3 amino acids: CASSDTGNYGYTF. As DNA, the CDR3 is TGTGCCAGCAGTGACACGGGAAACTATGGCTACACCTTC.

The genes are TRBV7-3 and TRBJ2-5; weak D call: TRBD2 (6 bases). Trimming shortened V by 2 bases and J by 1 base, and 11 bases separated the two germline ends. This CDR3 region has 15 residues. The germline CDR1 and CDR2 sequences are SGHTA and FQGTGA. The CDR3 DNA sequence: TGTGCCAGCAGCTTATTTCGCGGGGCCCAAGAGACCCAGTACTTC. This sequence encodes CASSLFRGAQETQYF. The full variable domain, completed using reference TRBV7-3 and TRBJ2-5, is GAGVSQTPSNKVTEKGKYVELRCDPISGHTALYWYRQSLGQGPEFLIYFQGTGAADDSGLPNDRFFAVRPEGSVSTLKIQRTERGDSAVYLCASSLFRGAQETQYFGPGTRLLVL.